The 14 T cell receptor beta chains below all came from one sample that was sequenced in a study of T cell responses to AZD1222 COVID-19 vaccine. Data came from immunoSEQ multiplex PCR; TCRdb stores just in-frame clones and leaves some out. The sample records 150,000 to 200,000 clones, 85% to 95% being singletons. The sequences come from peripheral blood, collected 28 days after the second dose of the MenACWY control vaccine. Receptors originate from an adult who received the MenACWY meningococcal vaccine as a control.

V and J are TRBV5-1 and TRBJ1-1; possible D gene TRBD1, 6 bases. The germline V and J ends were trimmed by 6 bases and 5 bases, with 14 bases remaining between them. Germline CDR1 reads SGHRS; CDR2 reads YFSETQ. This CDR3 is 13 amino acids long. This CDR3 reads CASTVLQGTEAFF. As DNA, the CDR3 is TGCGCCAGCACCGTTCTACAGGGAACTGAAGCTTTCTTT.

The J gene is TRBJ2-1, the V gene TRBV5-4, with 9 bases matching TRBD2. This CDR3 has 15 amino acids. Trimming removed 5 bases from V and 3 bases from J; junction bases left unmatched: 6. Looked up from germline, CDR1 is SGHNT and CDR2 is YYREEE (reference sequence). The CDR3 DNA sequence: TGTGCCAGCAGTTTAGCGGGAGTTCTCTACAATGAGCAGTTCTTC. Its translation: CASSLAGVLYNEQFF.

The chain has TRBV10-3 and TRBJ2-7, with D unclear. The length of the CDR3 is 14 residues. Germline CDR1 ENHRY, CDR2 SYGVKD. V shed 2 bases and J shed 1 base, with 9 bases lying between them. The CDR3 DNA reads TGTGCCATCAGTGAGACAGCCTATTCCTACGAGCAGTACTTC. Its protein product is CAISETAYSYEQYF.

The rearrangement links TRBV7-6 to TRBJ2-7; 8 nucleotides match TRBD2. CDR3 size: 18 residues. The germline V gene has CDR1 SGHVS and CDR2 FNYEAQ. Trimming at V came to 4 bases and at J to 8 bases, leaving 22 bases not matched to a gene. The CDR3 bases are TGTGCCAGCAGCTCACGACCGACTGGGACTAGGGAGGCTTGGCAGCAGTACTTC. Its protein product is CASSSRPTGTREAWQQYF.

The gene calls are TRBV19 and TRBJ1-5; D is ambiguous. Per germline, CDR1 LNHDA and CDR2 SQIVND (reference sequence). The length of the CDR3 is 15 residues. V was trimmed by 3 bases and J by 0 bases, leaving 9 bases between them. CDR3 sequence: CASSMESLSNQPQHF. CDR3 nucleotides: TGTGCCAGTAGTATGGAATCCCTTAGCAATCAGCCCCAGCATTTT.

The genes are TRBV7-2 and TRBJ2-7, with 11 bases aligning to TRBD2. The CDR3 has 15 residues. Per the germline V gene, CDR1 is SGHTA and CDR2 is FQGNSA. V trimming: 1 base; J trimming: 3 bases; junction bases outside the gene matches: 2. The CDR3 region is CASSLGTSGFYEQYF. CDR3 nucleotides: TGTGCCAGCAGCTTAGGGACTAGCGGGTTCTACGAGCAGTACTTC.

The chain has TRBV27 and TRBJ1-5; D unclear. The germline V and J ends were trimmed by 0 bases and 7 bases, with 10 bases remaining between them. Germline V gene data show CDR1 as MNHEY and CDR2 as SMNVEV (reference sequence). The CDR3 runs 14 residues. The CDR3 protein is CASSLSLGSQPQHF. CDR3 coding DNA: TGTGCCAGCAGTTTATCCCTAGGGAGCCAGCCCCAGCATTTT.

The chain recombines TRBV10-3 with TRBJ2-7; TRBD1 agrees at 9 bases. The CDR3 is made up of 14 amino acids. Germline CDR1 ENHRY, CDR2 SYGVKD. Trimming took 5 bases from V and 4 from J; bases not matched to a gene: 6. DNA for the CDR3: TGTGCCATCAGTTCCGGGACAGGGAGTTACGAGCAGTACTTC. Protein product: CAISSGTGSYEQYF.

The chain combines TRBV27 with TRBJ2-7, with unresolved D. Trimming left V 0 bases short and J 1 base short, with 16 bases between. The CDR3 sequence is 17 residues long. The germline CDR1 and CDR2 sequences are MNHEY and SMNVEV (reference sequence). This chain's CDR3 is CASSLSKGRPGSYEQYF. The CDR3, as DNA: TGTGCCAGCAGTTTATCAAAAGGCCGCCCGGGTTCCTACGAGCAGTACTTC.

This chain uses TRBV5-5 with TRBJ2-3; no definite D call. Trimming pared 4 bases from V and 7 bases from J, leaving 10 bases between. CDR3 length: 12 amino acids. The germline V gene encodes CDR1 SGHKS and CDR2 YYEKEE (reference sequence). The CDR3 spells CASSGGLYTQYF. CDR3 coding DNA: TGTGCCAGCAGCGGTGGCTTGTATACGCAGTATTTT.

The chain combines TRBV28 with TRBJ1-5; D possibly corresponds to TRBD1 (6 bases). This CDR3 spans 14 amino acids. Germline V gene data show CDR1 as MDHEN and CDR2 as SYDVKM. V was shortened by 3 bases and J by 11 bases, with 17 bases between the two germline ends. The CDR3: CASSFSPRTGTQHF. The CDR3 region has the DNA TGTGCCAGCAGTTTTAGCCCCAGAACAGGGACCCAGCATTTT.

Details on this clone: A read error may account for a junction end that differs from germline. The gene calls are TRBV14 and TRBJ2-7; 9 bases are shared with TRBD1. The CDR3 totals 12 residues. The germline CDR1 and CDR2 sequences are SGHDN and FVKESK. The DNA for the CDR3 is TGTGCCAGCAGCCTTACAGGGGGCCCCGGGTTCTTC. It translates to CASSLTGGPGFF.

This chain connects TRBV19 to TRBJ1-1; D may be TRBD1 (6 bases). Germline V CDR1 and CDR2: LNHDA, SQIVND (reference sequence). Trimming removed 4 bases at V and 4 bases at J, with 16 bases between. The CDR3 runs to 15 residues. The CDR3 bases are TGTGCCAGTAGTAACCCTGGGGGGCGAGGCACTGAAGCTTTCTTT. Translated: CASSNPGGRGTEAFF.

This sequence joins TRBV13 and TRBJ1-3; no clear D. The CDR3 sequence is 16 residues long. The V gene's germline CDR1 is PRHDT and CDR2 FYEKMQ (reference sequence). V was cut by 1 base and J by 0 bases, with 10 bases left in between. The CDR3: CASSLVVGNSGNTIYF. CDR3 bases: TGTGCCAGCAGCTTAGTAGTTGGGAACTCTGGAAACACCATATATTTT.